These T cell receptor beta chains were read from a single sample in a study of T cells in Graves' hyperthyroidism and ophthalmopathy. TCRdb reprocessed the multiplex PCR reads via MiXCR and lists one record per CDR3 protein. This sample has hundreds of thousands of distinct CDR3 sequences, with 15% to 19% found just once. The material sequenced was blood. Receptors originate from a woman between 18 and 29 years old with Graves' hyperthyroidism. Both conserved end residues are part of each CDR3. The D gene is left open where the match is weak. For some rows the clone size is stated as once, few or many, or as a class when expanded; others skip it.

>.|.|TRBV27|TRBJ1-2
CASSPGQFYGYTF
TGTGCCAGCAGTCCGGGACAATTCTATGGCTACACCTTC
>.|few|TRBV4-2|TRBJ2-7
CASSQGSGAAYEQYF
TGTGCCAGCAGCCAAGGAAGCGGAGCCGCCTACGAGCAGTACTTC
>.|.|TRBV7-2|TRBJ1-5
CASSPSLGDSNQPQHF
TGTGCCAGCAGCCCCTCCCTGGGGGATAGCAATCAGCCCCAGCATTTT
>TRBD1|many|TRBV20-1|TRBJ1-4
CSARTTGTGSEKLFF
TGCAGTGCTAGAACCACCGGGACAGGGAGTGAAAAACTGTTTTTT
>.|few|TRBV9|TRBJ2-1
CAENVGEQFF
TGTGCCGAGAACGTGGGTGAGCAGTTCTTC
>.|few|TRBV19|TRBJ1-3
CASRTLSGNTIYF
TGTGCCAGTAGGACACTCTCTGGAAACACCATATATTTT
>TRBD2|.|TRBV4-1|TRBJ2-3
CASSQELAGGHTDTQYF
TGCGCCAGCAGCCAAGAACTAGCGGGGGGCCACACAGATACGCAGTATTTT
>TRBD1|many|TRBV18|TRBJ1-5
CASSPQGQADNQPQHF
TGTGCCAGCTCACCACAAGGACAGGCCGATAATCAGCCCCAGCATTTT
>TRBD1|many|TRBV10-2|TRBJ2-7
CASMKTGGSYEQYF
TGCGCCAGCATGAAGACAGGGGGGTCCTACGAGCAGTACTTC
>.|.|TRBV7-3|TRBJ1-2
CASSLAAGNYGYTF
TGTGCCAGCAGCCTAGCAGCAGGAAACTATGGCTACACCTTC
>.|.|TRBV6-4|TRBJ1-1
CASSAQGGSTEAFF
TGTGCCAGCAGTGCACAGGGAGGGAGCACTGAAGCTTTCTTT
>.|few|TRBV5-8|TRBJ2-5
CASSFFSQETQYF
TGTGCCAGCAGCTTCTTCTCTCAAGAGACCCAGTACTTC
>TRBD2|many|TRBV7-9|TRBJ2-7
CASTHRALAGGVDEQYF
TGTGCCAGCACCCATAGGGCCTTAGCGGGAGGCGTTGACGAGCAGTACTTC
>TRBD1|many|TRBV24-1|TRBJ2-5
CATSGDRGGETQYF
TGTGCCACCAGTGGGGACAGGGGGGGAGAGACCCAGTACTTC
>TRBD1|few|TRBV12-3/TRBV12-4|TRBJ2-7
CASSRYTGAPEQYF
TGTGCCAGCAGTCGCTACACAGGGGCCCCCGAGCAGTACTTC
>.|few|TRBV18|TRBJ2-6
CASSPPGRGANVLTF
TGTGCCAGCTCACCACCGGGGCGAGGGGCCAACGTCCTGACTTTC
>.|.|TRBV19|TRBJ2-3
CASSTRTGTDTQYF
TGTGCCAGTAGTACCCGGACTGGCACAGATACGCAGTATTTT
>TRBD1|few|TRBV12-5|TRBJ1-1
CASAGTGGVAFF
TGTGCTAGTGCGGGGACAGGGGGGGTCGCTTTCTTT
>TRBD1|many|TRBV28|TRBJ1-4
CASSPGRGPNEKLFF
TGTGCCAGCAGTCCGGGCAGGGGGCCTAATGAAAAACTGTTTTTT
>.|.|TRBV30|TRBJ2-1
CAWSGRNDDEQFF
TGTGCCTGGAGTGGTCGAAATGACGATGAGCAGTTCTTC
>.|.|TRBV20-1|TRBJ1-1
CSARVFWGDTEAFF
TGCAGTGCTAGAGTGTTTTGGGGGGACACTGAAGCTTTCTTT
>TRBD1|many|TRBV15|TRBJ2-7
CATSDEGASYEQYF
TGTGCCACCAGCGATGAGGGGGCCTCCTACGAGCAGTACTTC
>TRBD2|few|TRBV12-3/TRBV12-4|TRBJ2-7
CASSFSAGGPYEQYF
TGTGCCAGCAGTTTCTCAGCGGGAGGGCCTTACGAGCAGTACTTC
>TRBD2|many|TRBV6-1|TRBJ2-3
CATGLAGGGTDTQYF
TGTGCCACGGGACTAGCGGGCGGGGGAACAGATACGCAGTATTTT
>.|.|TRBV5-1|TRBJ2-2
CASSLPSAGANTGELFF
TGCGCCAGCAGCTTGCCGTCTGCGGGGGCTAACACCGGGGAGCTGTTTTTT
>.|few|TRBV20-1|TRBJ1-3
CSARWGSSGNTIYF
TGCAGTGCTAGATGGGGGTCCTCTGGAAACACCATATATTTT
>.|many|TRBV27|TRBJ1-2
CASSLERGADGYTF
TGTGCCAGCTCTCTAGAACGGGGGGCGGATGGCTACACCTTC
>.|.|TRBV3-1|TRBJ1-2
CASTPVATAGYGYTF
TGTGCCAGCACTCCGGTCGCCACGGCGGGGTATGGCTACACCTTC
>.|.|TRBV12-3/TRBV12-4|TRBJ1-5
CASSPLGDAPQDQPQHF
TGTGCCAGCAGTCCCCTGGGGGATGCGCCCCAAGATCAGCCCCAGCATTTT
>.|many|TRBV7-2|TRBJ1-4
CASGGRTLENEKLFF
TGTGCCAGCGGAGGGAGGACCCTTGAGAATGAAAAACTGTTTTTT
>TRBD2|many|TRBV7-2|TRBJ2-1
CASSLGAGGGWAQFF
TGTGCCAGCAGCTTAGGAGCGGGGGGGGGCTGGGCGCAGTTCTTC
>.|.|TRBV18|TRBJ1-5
CASSPPGVSSNQPQHF
TGTGCCAGCTCACCACCGGGGGTCAGTAGCAATCAGCCCCAGCATTTT
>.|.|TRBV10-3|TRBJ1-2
CAISSERYYGYTF
TGTGCCATCAGCTCAGAGAGGTACTATGGCTACACCTTC
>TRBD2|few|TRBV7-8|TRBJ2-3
CASSPLPVGLAGGQKDTQYF
TGTGCCAGCAGCCCCCTCCCGGTTGGACTAGCGGGGGGTCAGAAAGATACGCAGTATTTT
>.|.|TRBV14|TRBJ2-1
CASSQDGLSSYNEQSF
TGTGCCAGCAGCCAAGATGGGCTGAGCTCCTACAATGAGCAGTCCTTC
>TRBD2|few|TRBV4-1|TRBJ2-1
CASSQVDLGLAGNNEQFF
TGCGCCAGCAGCCAAGTCGATCTTGGACTAGCGGGAAACAATGAGCAGTTCTTC
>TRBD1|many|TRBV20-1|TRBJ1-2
CSASGGGYTF
TGCAGTGCTTCAGGGGGAGGCTACACCTTC
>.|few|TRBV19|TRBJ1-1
CASMVSTEAFF
TGTGCCAGTATGGTTAGCACTGAAGCTTTCTTT
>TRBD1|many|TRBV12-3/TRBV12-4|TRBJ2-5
CASRRDRGVGETQYF
TGTGCCAGCAGGCGGGACAGGGGAGTGGGAGAGACCCAGTACTTC